Listed below are T cell receptor beta chains from one sample, sequenced in a study of OX40 agonist ivuxolimab in advanced cancers. This table comes from immunoSEQ multiplex PCR, and its TCRdb copy is limited to in-frame clones, with some not included. The sample includes more than 10,000 clones, 65% to 85% of them seen just once. Sequences were derived from CD4+ or CD8+ T cells sorted from blood, sampled in a trial of the OX40 agonist ivuxolimab. These TCRs come from an adult with an advanced solid tumor such as melanoma, head and neck, liver or kidney cancer. CDR3s include the opening cysteine and the closing phenylalanine or tryptophan. A D gene is named only where the DNA matches it firmly. Rows give clone size only sometimes, using once, few, many, or a class for an expanded clone.

V,J,D,length,size,CDR3,DNA
TRBV19,TRBJ2-7,TRBD2,16,NA,CASSIDTAPGGSEQYF,TGTGCCAGTAGTATAGACACTGCGCCGGGGGGTAGCGAGCAGTACTTC
TRBV21-1,TRBJ2-1,NA,16,NA,CARADGSGGAYNEQFF,TGTGCCCGAGCAGACGGTAGCGGGGGGGCCTACAATGAGCAGTTCTTC
TRBV6-5,TRBJ1-1,TRBD1,14,NA,CASEATGGGTEAFF,TGTGCCAGCGAGGCGACAGGGGGGGGCACTGAAGCTTTCTTT
TRBV30,TRBJ2-1,TRBD1,14,NA,CATRQGAGYNEQFF,TGTGCCACCAGACAGGGGGCGGGTTACAATGAGCAGTTCTTC
TRBV11-1,TRBJ1-2,NA,19,NA,CASSKSGKAGKGKTYGYTF,TGTGCCAGCAGCAAGTCCGGTAAGGCTGGAAAGGGAAAGACCTATGGCTACACCTTC
TRBV13,TRBJ2-7,NA,14,NA,CASSLGPGNYEQYF,TGTGCCAGCAGCTTAGGCCCGGGGAACTACGAGCAGTACTTC
TRBV6-6,TRBJ1-1,TRBD1,12,once,CASLRGDTEAFF,TGTGCCAGTCTCAGGGGGGACACTGAAGCTTTCTTT
TRBV2,TRBJ1-6,NA,14,NA,CAMSDSSYNSPLHF,TGTGCCATGAGCGACAGCTCCTATAATTCACCCCTCCACTTT
TRBV18,TRBJ2-7,NA,17,NA,CASSPDYRDSISYEQYF,TGTGCCAGCTCACCGGACTACAGGGACTCGATCTCCTACGAGCAGTACTTC
TRBV2,TRBJ2-5,TRBD1,12,few,CAIGQAQETQYF,TGTGCCATAGGACAGGCCCAAGAGACCCAGTACTTC
TRBV2,TRBJ1-4,NA,15,NA,CASSFSTEGYEKLFF,TGTGCCAGCAGCTTCTCCACGGAGGGGTATGAAAAACTGTTTTTT
TRBV9,TRBJ2-7,NA,12,few,CASSNRDYEQYF,TGTGCCAGCAGCAACCGGGACTACGAGCAGTACTTC
TRBV9,TRBJ2-2,TRBD2,16,NA,CASSVESGGWAGELFF,TGTGCCAGCAGCGTAGAGAGCGGGGGTTGGGCCGGGGAGCTGTTTTTT
TRBV5-6,TRBJ1-2,NA,14,medium-sized,CASSLRQVDYGYTF,TGTGCCAGCAGCCTTCGACAGGTAGACTATGGCTACACCTTC
TRBV15,TRBJ1-2,NA,18,NA,CATSRGLTESAENYGYTF,TGTGCCACCAGCAGAGGATTGACCGAATCAGCAGAAAACTATGGCTACACCTTC
TRBV11-2,TRBJ1-2,NA,13,NA,CASSPGSLEGYTF,TGTGCCAGCAGCCCCGGATCCTTAGAGGGCTACACCTTC
TRBV28,TRBJ1-5,TRBD1,15,NA,CASTIEGQGNQPQHF,TGTGCCAGCACCATAGAGGGACAGGGCAATCAGCCCCAGCATTTT
TRBV7-9,TRBJ2-7,NA,13,NA,CASSLAQTGEQYF,TGTGCCAGCAGCTTAGCACAGACAGGCGAGCAGTACTTC
TRBV6-5,TRBJ2-1,TRBD1,15,NA,CASNPGQGGRNEQFF,TGTGCCAGCAACCCGGGACAGGGAGGAAGGAATGAGCAGTTCTTC
TRBV6-6,TRBJ2-2,TRBD2,15,NA,CASSYLAGAVGELFF,TGTGCCAGCAGTTATTTAGCGGGGGCTGTCGGGGAGCTGTTTTTT
TRBV2,TRBJ2-3,TRBD2,15,NA,CASRPASGGTDTQYF,TGTGCCAGCAGGCCGGCTAGCGGGGGCACAGATACGCAGTATTTT
TRBV21-1,TRBJ1-1,NA,15,NA,CASSPGGGLNTEAFF,TGTGCCAGCAGCCCAGGGGGTGGATTGAACACTGAAGCTTTCTTT
TRBV4-1,TRBJ2-6,TRBD1,20,once,CASSQVAGTGVFSGANVLTF,TGCGCCAGCAGCCAAGTCGCCGGGACAGGGGTCTTCTCTGGGGCCAACGTCCTGACTTTC
TRBV2,TRBJ1-4,NA,16,NA,CASSVILVGLGEKLFF,TGTGCCAGCAGTGTTATTCTCGTGGGCTTGGGGGAAAAACTGTTTTTT
TRBV19,TRBJ2-3,NA,17,NA,CASSADFSGTPTDTQYF,TGTGCCAGTAGTGCAGACTTTTCGGGGACCCCCACAGATACGCAGTATTTT
TRBV7-8,TRBJ1-5,TRBD1,16,NA,CASSPGTGGRNQPQHF,TGTGCCAGCAGCCCGGGGACAGGGGGCCGCAATCAGCCCCAGCATTTT
TRBV6-1,TRBJ1-2,NA,12,once,CASRDTPGGYTF,TGTGCCAGCAGGGACACCCCGGGAGGCTACACCTTC
TRBV30,TRBJ2-7,TRBD1,13,NA,CAWADRNPYEQYF,TGTGCCTGGGCGGACAGGAACCCCTACGAGCAGTACTTC
TRBV19,TRBJ2-5,NA,16,NA,CASSIGWGRVGETQYF,TGTGCCAGTAGTATAGGGTGGGGCCGCGTGGGAGAGACCCAGTACTTC
TRBV19,TRBJ1-1,NA,13,NA,CASSITGYTEAFF,TGTGCCAGTAGTATTACGGGGTATACTGAAGCTTTCTTT
TRBV29-1,TRBJ2-5,NA,12,NA,CSATGSPETQYF,TGCAGCGCTACAGGGTCCCCAGAGACCCAGTACTTC
TRBV5-4,TRBJ1-1,NA,14,NA,CASSPAGLGTEAFF,TGTGCCAGCAGCCCCGCGGGGCTGGGCACTGAAGCTTTCTTT
TRBV27,TRBJ2-7,NA,14,NA,CASSSPGHSYEQYF,TGTGCCAGCAGTTCACCGGGACATTCCTACGAGCAGTACTTC